These 13 T cell receptor beta chains share one sample of origin, sequenced in a study of blood T cell repertoires in COVID-19. Assay: immunoSEQ multiplex PCR; the TCRdb copy retains only in-frame clones and omits some. Here the sample spans over 100,000 clones, about 76% being singletons. The sequenced material came from peripheral blood. The source is a woman aged 60 to 75 with active or convalescent COVID-19.

This clone appeared a few times. The chain combines TRBV29-1 with TRBJ1-1, with 10 bases lining up with TRBD1. V was pared by 6 bases and J by 3 bases, with 7 bases of the junction left unmatched. The CDR3 runs 14 residues. Germline CDR1 and CDR2: SQVTM and ANQGSEA. The CDR3 nucleotides read TGCAGCGTGAAAGACAGGGGGCAGGACACTGAAGCTTTCTTT. It specifies CSVKDRGQDTEAFF.

This clone was detected only a few times. This rearrangement joins TRBV28 to TRBJ1-4, with D possibly TRBD1 on 6 matching bases. CDR3 length equals 15 residues. CDR1 is MDHEN, CDR2 SYDVKM, per germline. Trimming cost V 6 bases and J 0 bases, with 11 bases left between them. The CDR3 loop is CASSNRVSTNEKLFF. The DNA for the CDR3 is TGTGCCAGCAGCAACAGGGTTTCAACTAATGAAAAACTGTTTTTT.

This chain uses TRBV24-1 with TRBJ1-2; D call uncertain. CDR1 is KGHDR and CDR2 is SFDVKD in the germline V gene. This CDR3 spans 16 amino acids. Deletions cut 2 bases from V and 3 bases from J, with 15 bases between. DNA of the CDR3: TGTGCCACCAGTGATTCGGAAAACGGAGGCTACTATGGCTACACCTTC. Its protein is CATSDSENGGYYGYTF.

The sample holds a few counts of this clone. This rearrangement joins TRBV10-1 to TRBJ2-3; 8 nucleotides match TRBD1. Germline V lookup: CDR1 WNHNN, CDR2 SYGVQD (reference sequence). The CDR3 consists of 14 residues. The J segment lost 13 bases and the V segment lost 0 bases, leaving 9 bases of the junction unmatched. This chain's CDR3 is CASSESGQGGPKYF. CDR3 DNA sequence: TGCGCCAGCAGTGAGTCTGGACAGGGAGGACCCAAGTATTTT.

This chain uses TRBV5-5 with TRBJ2-1, with D maybe TRBD2 (6 bases). Germline loops: CDR1 SGHKS, CDR2 YYEKEE (reference sequence). The CDR3 covers 15 residues. V gave up 0 bases and J gave up 2 bases, with 9 bases separating them. The CDR3 DNA follows: TGTGCCAGCAGCTTGGGCGGGGCCGCCTACAATGAGCAGTTCTTC. It encodes CASSLGGAAYNEQFF.

The CDR3 spells CASSRGTSGRAGEQYF. As DNA, the CDR3 is TGTGCCAGCAGCCGAGGGACTAGCGGGAGGGCCGGCGAGCAGTACTTC. The chain has TRBV5-4 and TRBJ2-7; 16 nucleotides line up with TRBD2. The CDR3 runs to 16 residues. The V gene end was trimmed by 4 bases and the J gene end by 6 bases; junction bases not matched to a gene: 7. CDR1 and CDR2 from the germline V gene are SGHNT and YYREEE (reference sequence).

The chain couples TRBV28 to TRBJ2-2, with 10 bases aligning to TRBD1. After removal of 9 bases from V and 5 bases from J, the junction contained 9 bases not matched to a gene. The CDR3 sequence is 15 residues long. CDR1 and CDR2 (germline): MDHEN, SYDVKM. CDR3 sequence (DNA): TGTGCCAGTAGCCGGGACAGGGGTCTGACCGGGGAGCTGTTTTTT. Translation: CASSRDRGLTGELFF.

This chain connects TRBV5-8 to TRBJ1-1, with D perhaps TRBD1 (5 bases). The CDR3 is made up of 14 amino acids. Germline CDR1 reads SGHTS; CDR2 reads YDEGEE. V was cut by 1 base and J by 5 bases, with 12 bases left in between. For the CDR3, the DNA is TGTGCCAGCAGCTTGTTTAGGGGATGGACTGAAGCTTTCTTT. This gives the protein CASSLFRGWTEAFF.

CDR3 sequence reads: CASRGGRLKNIQYF. CDR3 DNA: TGTGCCAGCAGGGGGGGGAGGCTCAAAAACATTCAGTACTTC. The chain joins TRBV28 to TRBJ2-4, with TRBD2 matching over 7 bases. Looked up from germline, CDR1 is MDHEN and CDR2 is SYDVKM. The trim removed 6 bases at V and 3 bases at J, leaving 5 bases unmatched. CDR3 length equals 14 residues.

This clone was seen a single time. The chain is built from TRBV2 and TRBJ2-1, with D uncertain. V gave up 2 bases and J gave up 6 bases, with 14 bases separating them. The CDR3 is 15 residues long. Germline V gene sequence: CDR1 SNHLY, CDR2 FYNNEI. CDR3 amino acids: CASSENPGLGNEQFF. The DNA of the CDR3 is TGTGCCAGCAGTGAAAACCCAGGCCTGGGCAATGAGCAGTTCTTC.

V gene TRBV6-5 combines with J gene TRBJ2-6, with D possibly matching TRBD1 (6 bases). This CDR3 spans 15 amino acids. Trimming cost V 5 bases and J 1 base, with 9 bases left between them. Germline V CDR1 and CDR2: MNHEY, SVGAGI. The CDR3, as DNA: TGTGCCAGCAGTCCCGGGACATCTGGGGCCAACGTCCTGACTTTC. It is translated as CASSPGTSGANVLTF.

The chain uses TRBV18 and TRBJ1-4, with a tentative D call TRBD1 (6 bases). The CDR3 sequence is 17 residues long. V was clipped by 3 bases and J by 0 bases, with 14 bases between them. Germline V CDR1 and CDR2: KGHSH, LQKENI. The CDR3 bases are TGTGCCAGCTCACCTCTTCTGGACAGTGCAACTAATGAAAAACTGTTTTTT. Its translation is CASSPLLDSATNEKLFF.

The rearrangement links TRBV11-2 to TRBJ1-5, with D perhaps TRBD1 (5 bases). Germline CDR1 SGHAT, CDR2 FQNNGV. V gave up 0 bases and J gave up 6 bases, with 12 bases separating them. CDR3 length: 15 amino acids. The CDR3 sequence is CASSLDSGLGQPQHF. DNA of the CDR3: TGTGCCAGCAGCTTAGACTCAGGGCTCGGTCAGCCCCAGCATTTT.